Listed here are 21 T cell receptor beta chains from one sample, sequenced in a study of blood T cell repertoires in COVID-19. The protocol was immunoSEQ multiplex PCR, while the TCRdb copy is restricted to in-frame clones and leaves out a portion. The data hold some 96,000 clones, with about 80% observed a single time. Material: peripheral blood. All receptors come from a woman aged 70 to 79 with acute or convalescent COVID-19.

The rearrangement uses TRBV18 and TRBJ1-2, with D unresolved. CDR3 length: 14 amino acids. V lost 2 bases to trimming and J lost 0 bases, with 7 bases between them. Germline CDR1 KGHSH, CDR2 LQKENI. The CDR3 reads CASSPAGPNYGYTF. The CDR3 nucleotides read TGTGCCAGCTCACCAGCGGGTCCTAACTATGGCTACACCTTC.

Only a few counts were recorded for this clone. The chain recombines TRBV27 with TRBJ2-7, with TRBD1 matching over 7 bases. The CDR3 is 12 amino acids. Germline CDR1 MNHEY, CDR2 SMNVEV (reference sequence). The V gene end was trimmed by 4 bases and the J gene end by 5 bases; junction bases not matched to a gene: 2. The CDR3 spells CASSSGQNEQYF. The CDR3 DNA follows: TGTGCCAGCAGTTCGGGACAGAACGAGCAGTACTTC.

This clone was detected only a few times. This CDR3 is CAWAGQGRETEAFF. As DNA, the CDR3 is TGTGCCTGGGCAGGACAGGGGCGGGAGACTGAAGCTTTCTTT. The chain carries TRBV30 and TRBJ1-1; 9 nucleotides align to TRBD1. The CDR3 length is 14 residues. Germline V gives CDR1 GTSNPN, CDR2 SVGIG (reference sequence). Unmatched junction bases numbered 9, after V lost 5 bases and J lost 5 bases.

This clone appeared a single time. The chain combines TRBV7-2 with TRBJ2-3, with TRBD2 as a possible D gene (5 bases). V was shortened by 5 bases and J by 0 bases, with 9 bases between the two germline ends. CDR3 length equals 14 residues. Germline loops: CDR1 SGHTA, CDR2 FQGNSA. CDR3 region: CASSELGSTDTQYF. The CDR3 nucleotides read TGTGCCAGCAGCGAACTAGGGAGCACAGATACGCAGTATTTT.

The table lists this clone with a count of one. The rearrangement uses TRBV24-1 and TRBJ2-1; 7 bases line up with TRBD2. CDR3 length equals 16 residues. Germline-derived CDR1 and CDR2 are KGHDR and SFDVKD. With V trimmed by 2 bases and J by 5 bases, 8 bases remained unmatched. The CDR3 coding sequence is TGTGCCACCAGTGATTGGGCAGGGAGCGGGGACAATGAGCAGTTCTTC. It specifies CATSDWAGSGDNEQFF.

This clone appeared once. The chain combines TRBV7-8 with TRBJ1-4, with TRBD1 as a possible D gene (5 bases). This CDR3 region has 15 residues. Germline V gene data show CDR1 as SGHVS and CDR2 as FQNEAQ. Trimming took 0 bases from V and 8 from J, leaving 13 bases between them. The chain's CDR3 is CASSLAWGVGEKLFF. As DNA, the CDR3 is TGTGCCAGCAGCTTAGCGTGGGGGGTTGGGGAAAAACTGTTTTTT.

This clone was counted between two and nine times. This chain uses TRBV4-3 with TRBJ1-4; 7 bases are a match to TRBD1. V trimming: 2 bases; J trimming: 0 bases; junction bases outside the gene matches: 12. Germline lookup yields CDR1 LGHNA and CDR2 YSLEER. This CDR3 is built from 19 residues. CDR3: CASSQRSTGETTTNEKLFF. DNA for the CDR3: TGCGCCAGCAGCCAAAGATCTACAGGGGAGACAACAACTAATGAAAAACTGTTTTTT.

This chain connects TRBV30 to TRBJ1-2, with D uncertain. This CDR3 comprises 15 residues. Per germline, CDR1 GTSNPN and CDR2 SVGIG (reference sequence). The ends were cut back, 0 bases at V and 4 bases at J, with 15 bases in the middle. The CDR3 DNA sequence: TGTGCCTGGAGTGTGACGACCTTTCGGGGCTATGGCTACACCTTC. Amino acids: CAWSVTTFRGYGYTF.

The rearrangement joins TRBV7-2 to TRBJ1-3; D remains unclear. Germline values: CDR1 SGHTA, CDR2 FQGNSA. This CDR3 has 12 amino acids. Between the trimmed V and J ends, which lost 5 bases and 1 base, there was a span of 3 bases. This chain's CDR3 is CASSPSGNTIYF. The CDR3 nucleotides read TGTGCCAGCAGCCCGTCTGGAAACACCATATATTTT.

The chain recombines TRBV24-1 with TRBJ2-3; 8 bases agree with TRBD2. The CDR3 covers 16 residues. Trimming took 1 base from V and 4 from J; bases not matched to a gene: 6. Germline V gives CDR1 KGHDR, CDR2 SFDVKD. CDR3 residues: CATSDFSAGGSDTQYF. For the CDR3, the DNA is TGTGCCACCAGTGATTTTAGTGCGGGGGGATCAGATACGCAGTATTTT.

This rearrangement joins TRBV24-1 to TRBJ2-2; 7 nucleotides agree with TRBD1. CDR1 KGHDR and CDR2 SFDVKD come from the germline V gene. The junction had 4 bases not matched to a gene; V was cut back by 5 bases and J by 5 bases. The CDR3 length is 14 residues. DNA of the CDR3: TGTGCCACCAGTGGACAGGGTCGAACCGGGGAGCTGTTTTTT. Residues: CATSGQGRTGELFF.

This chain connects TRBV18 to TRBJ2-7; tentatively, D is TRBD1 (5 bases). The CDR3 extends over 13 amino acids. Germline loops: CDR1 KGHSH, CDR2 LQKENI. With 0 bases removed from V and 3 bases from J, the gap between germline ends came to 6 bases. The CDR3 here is CASSPPTVYEQYF. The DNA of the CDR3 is TGTGCCAGCTCACCACCGACAGTCTACGAGCAGTACTTC.

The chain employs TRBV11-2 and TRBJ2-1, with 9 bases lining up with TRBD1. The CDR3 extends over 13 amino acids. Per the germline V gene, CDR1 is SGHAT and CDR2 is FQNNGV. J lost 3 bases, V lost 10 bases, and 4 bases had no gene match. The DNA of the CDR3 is TGTGCCACCGACAGGGGGGTCTACAATGAGCAGTTCTTC. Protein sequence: CATDRGVYNEQFF.

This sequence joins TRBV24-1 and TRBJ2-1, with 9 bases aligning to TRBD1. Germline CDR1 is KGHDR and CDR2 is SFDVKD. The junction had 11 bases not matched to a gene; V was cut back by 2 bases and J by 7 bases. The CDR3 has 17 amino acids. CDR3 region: CATSDSAGTGPSNEQFF. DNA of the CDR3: TGTGCCACCAGTGATTCTGCCGGGACAGGGCCGAGTAATGAGCAGTTCTTC.

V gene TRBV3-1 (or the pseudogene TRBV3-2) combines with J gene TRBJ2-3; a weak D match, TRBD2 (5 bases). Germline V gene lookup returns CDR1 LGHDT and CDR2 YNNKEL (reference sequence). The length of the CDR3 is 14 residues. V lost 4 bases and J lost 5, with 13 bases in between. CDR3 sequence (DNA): TGTGCCAGCAGCCCCCCCCTCGGACTAGATACGCAGTATTTT. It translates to CASSPPLGLDTQYF.

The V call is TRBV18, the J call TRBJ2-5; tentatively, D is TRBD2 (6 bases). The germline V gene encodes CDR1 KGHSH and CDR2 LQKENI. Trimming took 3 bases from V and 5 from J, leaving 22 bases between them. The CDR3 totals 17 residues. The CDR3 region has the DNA TGTGCCAGCTCACCCGGTTCCCGTGGGGGGTTCGTGGAGACCCAGTACTTC. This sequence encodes CASSPGSRGGFVETQYF.

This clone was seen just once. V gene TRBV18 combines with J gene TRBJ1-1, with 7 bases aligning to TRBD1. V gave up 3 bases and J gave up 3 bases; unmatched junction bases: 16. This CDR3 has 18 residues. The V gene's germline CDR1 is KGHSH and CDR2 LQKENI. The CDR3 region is CASSPSRRITGAYTEAFF. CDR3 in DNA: TGTGCCAGCTCACCCTCCCGGAGAATTACAGGGGCCTACACTGAAGCTTTCTTT.

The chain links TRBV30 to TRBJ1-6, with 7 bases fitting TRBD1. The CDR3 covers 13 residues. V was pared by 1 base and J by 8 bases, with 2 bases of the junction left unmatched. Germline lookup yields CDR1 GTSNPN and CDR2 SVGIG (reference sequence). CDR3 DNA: TGTGCCTGGAGTGGACAGGGAGATTCACCCCTCCACTTT. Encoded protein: CAWSGQGDSPLHF.

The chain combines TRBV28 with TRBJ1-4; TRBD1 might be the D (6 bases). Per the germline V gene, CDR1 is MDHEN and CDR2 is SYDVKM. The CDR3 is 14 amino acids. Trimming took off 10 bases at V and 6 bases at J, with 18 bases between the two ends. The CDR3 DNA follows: TGTGCCATCCTAACCAGGGAGGGGGATGAAAAACTGTTTTTT. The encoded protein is CAILTREGDEKLFF.

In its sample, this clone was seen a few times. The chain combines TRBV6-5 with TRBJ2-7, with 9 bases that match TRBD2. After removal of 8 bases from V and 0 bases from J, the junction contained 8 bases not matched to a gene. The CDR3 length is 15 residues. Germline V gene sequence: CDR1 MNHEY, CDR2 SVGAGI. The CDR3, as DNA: TGTGCCAGCTCTCCTCTAGCGGGGATCTCCTACGAGCAGTACTTC. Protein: CASSPLAGISYEQYF.

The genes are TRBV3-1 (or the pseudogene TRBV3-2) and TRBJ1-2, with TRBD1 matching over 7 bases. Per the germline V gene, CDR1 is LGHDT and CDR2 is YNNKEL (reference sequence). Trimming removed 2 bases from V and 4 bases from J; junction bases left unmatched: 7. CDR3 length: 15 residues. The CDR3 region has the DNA TGTGCCAGCAGCCAAATCCAAGGGGGCGGCTATGGCTACACCTTC. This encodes CASSQIQGGGYGYTF.